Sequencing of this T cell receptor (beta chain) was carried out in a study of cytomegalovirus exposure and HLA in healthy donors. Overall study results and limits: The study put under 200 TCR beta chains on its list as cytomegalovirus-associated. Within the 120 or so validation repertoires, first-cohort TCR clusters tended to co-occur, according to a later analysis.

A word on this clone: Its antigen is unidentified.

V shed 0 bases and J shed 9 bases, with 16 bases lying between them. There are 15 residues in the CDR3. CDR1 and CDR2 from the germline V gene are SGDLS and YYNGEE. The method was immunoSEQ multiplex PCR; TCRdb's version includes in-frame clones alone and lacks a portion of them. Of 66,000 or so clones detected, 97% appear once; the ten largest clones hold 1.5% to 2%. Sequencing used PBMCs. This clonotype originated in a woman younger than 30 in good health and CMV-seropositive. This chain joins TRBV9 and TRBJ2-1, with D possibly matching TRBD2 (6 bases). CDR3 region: CASSVDGGLGGEQFF. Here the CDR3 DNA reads TGTGCCAGCAGCGTAGACGGAGGGTTGGGCGGTGAGCAGTTCTTC.